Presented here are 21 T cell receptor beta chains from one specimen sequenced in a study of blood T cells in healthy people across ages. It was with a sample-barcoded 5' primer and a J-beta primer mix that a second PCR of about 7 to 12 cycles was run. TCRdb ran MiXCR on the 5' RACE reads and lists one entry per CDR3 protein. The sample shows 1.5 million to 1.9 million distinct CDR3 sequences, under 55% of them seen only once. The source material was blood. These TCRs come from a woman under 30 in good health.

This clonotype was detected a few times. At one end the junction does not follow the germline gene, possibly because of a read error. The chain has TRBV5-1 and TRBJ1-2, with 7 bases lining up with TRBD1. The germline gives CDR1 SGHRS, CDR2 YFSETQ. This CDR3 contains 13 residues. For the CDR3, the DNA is TGCGCCAGCAGCCCGGACAGGAAATATGTCTACACCTTC. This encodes CASSPDRKYVYTF.

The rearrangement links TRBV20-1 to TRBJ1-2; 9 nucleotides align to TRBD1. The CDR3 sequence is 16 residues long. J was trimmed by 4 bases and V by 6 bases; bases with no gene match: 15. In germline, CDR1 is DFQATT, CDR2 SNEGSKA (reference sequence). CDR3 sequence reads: CSATGTGSLIGYGYTF. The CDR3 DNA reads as TGCAGTGCAACCGGGACAGGGTCTCTTATTGGCTATGGCTACACCTTC.

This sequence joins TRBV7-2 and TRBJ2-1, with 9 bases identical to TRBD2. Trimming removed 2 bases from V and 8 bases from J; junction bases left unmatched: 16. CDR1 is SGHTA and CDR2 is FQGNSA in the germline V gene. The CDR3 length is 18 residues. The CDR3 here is CASSLQAGGPWGRDEQFF. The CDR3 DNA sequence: TGTGCCAGCAGCTTACAAGCGGGAGGCCCCTGGGGGCGCGATGAGCAGTTCTTC.

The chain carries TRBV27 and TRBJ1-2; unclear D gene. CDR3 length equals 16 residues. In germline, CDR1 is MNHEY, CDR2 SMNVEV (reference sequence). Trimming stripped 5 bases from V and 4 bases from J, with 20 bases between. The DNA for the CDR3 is TGTGCCAGCAGTCGCCTAATATCCGGGCTCCCCTATGGCTACACCTTC. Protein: CASSRLISGLPYGYTF.

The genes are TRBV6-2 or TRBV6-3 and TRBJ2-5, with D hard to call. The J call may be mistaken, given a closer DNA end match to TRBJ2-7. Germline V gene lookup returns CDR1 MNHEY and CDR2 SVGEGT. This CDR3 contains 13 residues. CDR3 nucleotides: TGTGCCAGCAGTTATTGGGAAAACTACGAGCAGTACTTC. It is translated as CASSYWENYEQYF.

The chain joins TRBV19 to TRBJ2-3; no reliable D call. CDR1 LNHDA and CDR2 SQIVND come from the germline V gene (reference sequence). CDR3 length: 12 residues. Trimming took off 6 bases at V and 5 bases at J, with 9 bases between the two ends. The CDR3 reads CASRTPGDTQYF. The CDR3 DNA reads TGTGCCAGTAGGACCCCGGGAGATACGCAGTATTTT.

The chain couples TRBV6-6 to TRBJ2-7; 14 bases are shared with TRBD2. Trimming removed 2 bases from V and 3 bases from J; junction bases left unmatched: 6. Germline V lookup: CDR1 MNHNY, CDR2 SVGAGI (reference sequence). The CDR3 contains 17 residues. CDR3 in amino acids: CASSYRPGTSGSYEQYF. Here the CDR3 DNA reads TGTGCCAGCAGTTACCGCCCCGGGACTAGCGGGAGCTACGAGCAGTACTTC.

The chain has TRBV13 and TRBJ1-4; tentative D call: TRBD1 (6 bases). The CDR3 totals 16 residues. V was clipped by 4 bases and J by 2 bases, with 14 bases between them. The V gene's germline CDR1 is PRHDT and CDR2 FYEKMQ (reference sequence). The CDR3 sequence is CASSSQGRTTNEKLFF. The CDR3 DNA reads TGTGCCAGCAGCTCACAGGGTAGAACCACTAATGAAAAACTGTTTTTT.

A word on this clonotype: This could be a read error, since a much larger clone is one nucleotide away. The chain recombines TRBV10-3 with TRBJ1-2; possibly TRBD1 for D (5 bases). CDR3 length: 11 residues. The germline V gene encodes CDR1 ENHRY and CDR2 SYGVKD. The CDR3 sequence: CASSGGDGYTF. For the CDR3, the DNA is TGTGCCAGCAGTGGAGGGGACGGCTACACCTTC.

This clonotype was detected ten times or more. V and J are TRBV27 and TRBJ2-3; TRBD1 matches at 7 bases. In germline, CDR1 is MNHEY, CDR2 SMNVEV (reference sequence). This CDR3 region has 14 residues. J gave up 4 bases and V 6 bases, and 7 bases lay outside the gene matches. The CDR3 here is CASSQGTAADTQYF. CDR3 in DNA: TGTGCCAGCAGCCAAGGGACAGCCGCAGATACGCAGTATTTT.

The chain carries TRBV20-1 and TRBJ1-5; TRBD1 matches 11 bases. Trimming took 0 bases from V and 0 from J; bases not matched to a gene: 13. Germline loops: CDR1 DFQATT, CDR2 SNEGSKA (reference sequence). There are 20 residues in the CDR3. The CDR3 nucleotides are TGCAGTGCTAGAGATCTGAGGGGGACAGGGGGTTTAAATAGCAATCAGCCCCAGCATTTT. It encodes CSARDLRGTGGLNSNQPQHF.

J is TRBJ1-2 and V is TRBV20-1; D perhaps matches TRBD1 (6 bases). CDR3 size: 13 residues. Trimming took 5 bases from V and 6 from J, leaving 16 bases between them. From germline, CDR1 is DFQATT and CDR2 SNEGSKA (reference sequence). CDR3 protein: CSAAQGLPDGYTF. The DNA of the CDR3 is TGCAGTGCTGCACAGGGCCTCCCCGATGGCTACACCTTC.

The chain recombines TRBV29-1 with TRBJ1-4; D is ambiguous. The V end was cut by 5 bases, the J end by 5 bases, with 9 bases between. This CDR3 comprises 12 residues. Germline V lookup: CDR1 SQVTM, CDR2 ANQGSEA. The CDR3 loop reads CSVRTPNEKLFF. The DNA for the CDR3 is TGCAGCGTTAGGACCCCGAATGAAAAACTGTTTTTT.

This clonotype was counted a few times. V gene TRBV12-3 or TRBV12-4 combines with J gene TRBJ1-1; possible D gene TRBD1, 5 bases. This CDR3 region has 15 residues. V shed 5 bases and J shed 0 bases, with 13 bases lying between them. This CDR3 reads CASSLAGHLNTEAFF. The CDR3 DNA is TGTGCCAGCAGTCTGGCCGGACATTTGAACACTGAAGCTTTCTTT.

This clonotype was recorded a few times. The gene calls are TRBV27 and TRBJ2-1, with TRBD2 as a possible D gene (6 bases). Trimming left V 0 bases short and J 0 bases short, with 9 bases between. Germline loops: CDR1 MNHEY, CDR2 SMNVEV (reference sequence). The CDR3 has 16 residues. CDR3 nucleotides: TGTGCCAGCAGTTTATCGGTAGCGGCCTCCTACAATGAGCAGTTCTTC. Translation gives CASSLSVAASYNEQFF.

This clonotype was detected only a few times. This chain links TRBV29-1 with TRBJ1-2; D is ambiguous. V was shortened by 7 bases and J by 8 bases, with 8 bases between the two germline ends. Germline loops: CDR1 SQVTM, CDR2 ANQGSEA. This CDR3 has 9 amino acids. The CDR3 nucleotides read TGCAGCGATTCGGGGGGCTACACCTTC. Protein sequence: CSDSGGYTF. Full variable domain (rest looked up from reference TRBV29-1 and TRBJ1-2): SAVISQKPSRDICQRGTSLTIQCQVDSQVTMMFWYRQQPGQSLTLIATANQGSEATYESGFVIDKFPISRPNLTFSTLTVSNMSPEDSSIYLCSDSGGYTFGSGTRLTVV.

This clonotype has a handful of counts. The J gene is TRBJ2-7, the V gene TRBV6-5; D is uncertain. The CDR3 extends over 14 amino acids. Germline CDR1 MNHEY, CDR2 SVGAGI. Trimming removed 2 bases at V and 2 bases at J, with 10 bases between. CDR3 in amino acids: CASSYISRTYEQYF. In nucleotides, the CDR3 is TGTGCCAGCAGTTACATTTCTCGTACCTACGAGCAGTACTTC.

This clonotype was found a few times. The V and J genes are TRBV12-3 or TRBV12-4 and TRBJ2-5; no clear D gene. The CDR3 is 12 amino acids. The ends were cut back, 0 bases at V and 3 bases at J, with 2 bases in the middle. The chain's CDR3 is CASSLAKETQYF. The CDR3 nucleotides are TGTGCCAGCAGTTTAGCTAAAGAGACCCAGTACTTC.

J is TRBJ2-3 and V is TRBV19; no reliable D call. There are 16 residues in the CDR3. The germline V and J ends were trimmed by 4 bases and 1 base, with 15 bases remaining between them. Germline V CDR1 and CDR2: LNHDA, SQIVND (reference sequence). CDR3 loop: CASSTPRTYRTDTQYF. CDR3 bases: TGTGCCAGTAGTACGCCCAGGACGTACCGCACAGATACGCAGTATTTT.

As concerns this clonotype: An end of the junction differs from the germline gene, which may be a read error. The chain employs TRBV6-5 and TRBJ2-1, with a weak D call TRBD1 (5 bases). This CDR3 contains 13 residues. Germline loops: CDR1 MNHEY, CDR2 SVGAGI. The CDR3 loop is CASSGASYDEQFF. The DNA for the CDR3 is TGTGCCAGCAGTGGGGCATCCTACGATGAGCAGTTCTTC.

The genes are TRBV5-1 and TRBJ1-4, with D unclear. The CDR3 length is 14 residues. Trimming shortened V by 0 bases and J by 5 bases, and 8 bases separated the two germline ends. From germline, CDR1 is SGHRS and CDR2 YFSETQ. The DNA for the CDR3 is TGCGCCAGCAGCTTGGCCAGGTGGAATGAAAAACTGTTTTTT. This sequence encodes CASSLARWNEKLFF.